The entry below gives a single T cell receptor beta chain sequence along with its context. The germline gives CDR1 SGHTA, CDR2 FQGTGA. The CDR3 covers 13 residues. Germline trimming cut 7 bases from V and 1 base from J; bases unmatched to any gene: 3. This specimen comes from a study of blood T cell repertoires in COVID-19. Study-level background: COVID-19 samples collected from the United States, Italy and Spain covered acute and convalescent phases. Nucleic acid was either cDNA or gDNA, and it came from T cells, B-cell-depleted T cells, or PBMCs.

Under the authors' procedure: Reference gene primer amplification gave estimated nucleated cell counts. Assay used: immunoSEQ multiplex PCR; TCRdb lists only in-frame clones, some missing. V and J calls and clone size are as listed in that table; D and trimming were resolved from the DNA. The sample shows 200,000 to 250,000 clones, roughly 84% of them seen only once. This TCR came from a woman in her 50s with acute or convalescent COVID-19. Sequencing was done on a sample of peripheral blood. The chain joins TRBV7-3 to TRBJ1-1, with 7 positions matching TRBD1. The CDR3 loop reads CASTRGANTEAFF. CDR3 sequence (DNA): TGTGCCAGCACCAGGGGGGCGAACACTGAAGCTTTCTTT.